The 22 T cell receptor beta chains presented below share a single source sample, sequenced in a study of shared clonotypes between healthy human individuals. Measured with immunoSEQ multiplex PCR; TCRdb has only the in-frame clones, and not every one. The sample has a few million clones, around 90% seen once; the top ten hold about 0.13%. The sequenced sample was naive CD4+ T cells sorted from blood. Subset: CD45RA+ positively selected. These receptors all stem from a man younger than 35 in good health.

V and J are TRBV19 and TRBJ1-5; 7 bases map to TRBD1. The CDR3 totals 16 residues. Trimming took 7 bases from V and 2 from J; bases not matched to a gene: 11. Germline V gene sequence: CDR1 LNHDA, CDR2 SQIVND (reference sequence). CDR3 protein: CASTDVGTVGNQPQHF. In DNA, the CDR3 is TGTGCCAGTACCGACGTTGGGACAGTCGGCAATCAGCCCCAGCATTTT.

The chain has TRBV28 and TRBJ1-4; 8 bases align to TRBD1. The trim removed 5 bases at V and 8 bases at J, leaving 10 bases unmatched. This CDR3 has 15 amino acids. Germline CDR1 reads MDHEN; CDR2 reads SYDVKM. The CDR3 nucleotides read TGTGCCAGCAGTACCCGGACAGGGAGAGGGGAAAAACTGTTTTTT. Its protein product is CASSTRTGRGEKLFF.

V is TRBV9 and J is TRBJ2-3; 12 bases map to TRBD2. This CDR3 is 17 amino acids long. Looked up from germline, CDR1 is SGDLS and CDR2 is YYNGEE. Trimming cost V 0 bases and J 2 bases; bases outside gene matches: 4. The chain's CDR3 is CASSVGLAGGNTDTQYF. CDR3 in DNA: TGTGCCAGCAGCGTAGGGCTAGCGGGAGGGAACACAGATACGCAGTATTTT.

The rearrangement links TRBV7-8 to TRBJ2-5; 9 bases map to TRBD1. Germline values: CDR1 SGHVS, CDR2 FQNEAQ. CDR3 length: 15 amino acids. With V trimmed by 0 bases and J by 5 bases, 4 bases remained unmatched. CDR3 region: CASSLAGDREETQYF. The CDR3 nucleotides read TGTGCCAGCAGCTTAGCGGGGGACAGGGAGGAGACCCAGTACTTC. The entire variable domain, with the rest obtained from reference TRBV7-8 and TRBJ2-5, is as follows: GAGVSQSPRYKVAKRGQDVALRCDPISGHVSLFWYQQALGQGPEFLTYFQNEAQLDKSGLPSDRFFAERPEGSVSTLKIQRTQQEDSAVYLCASSLAGDREETQYFGPGTRLLVL.

The J gene is TRBJ2-3, the V gene TRBV4-3, with unresolved D. Trimming shortened V by 0 bases and J by 1 base, and 8 bases separated the two germline ends. This CDR3 region has 15 residues. Germline assignment: CDR1 LGHNA and CDR2 YSLEER. DNA for the CDR3: TGCGCCAGCAGCCAAGATGACCTAGGCACAGATACGCAGTATTTT. It codes for CASSQDDLGTDTQYF.

This clone came up once. This chain connects TRBV9 to TRBJ2-7, with 7 positions matching TRBD1. This CDR3 is built from 15 residues. Germline V gives CDR1 SGDLS, CDR2 YYNGEE. The trim removed 3 bases at V and 1 base at J, leaving 7 bases unmatched. CDR3 sequence: CASSARQGFSYEQYF. In DNA form, the CDR3 reads TGTGCCAGCAGCGCCCGACAGGGTTTTTCCTACGAGCAGTACTTC.

As for this clone: Other nucleotide sequences from this sample produce the same CDR3. The chain uses TRBV29-1 and TRBJ1-1, with D maybe TRBD1 (5 bases). The CDR3 loop spans 12 amino acids. Trimming removed 4 bases from V and 1 base from J, with 7 bases in between. CDR1 and CDR2 (germline): SQVTM, ANQGSEA. CDR3 in DNA: TGCAGCGTTGGTAGGGGGAACACTGAAGCTTTCTTT. It is translated as CSVGRGNTEAFF.

The chain combines TRBV12-5 with TRBJ1-5; a possible D gene is TRBD1 (5 bases). The V gene's germline CDR1 is LGHNT and CDR2 FRNRAP. This CDR3 has 15 amino acids. With 3 bases removed from V and 2 bases from J, the gap between germline ends came to 11 bases. For the CDR3, the DNA is TGTGCTAGTGGTTTAACAGGTCTCGGCAATCAGCCCCAGCATTTT. As protein: CASGLTGLGNQPQHF. Looking up the rest from reference TRBV12-5 and TRBJ1-5 gives the full variable domain: DARVTQTPRHKVTEMGQEVTMRCQPILGHNTVFWYRQTMMQGLELLAYFRNRAPLDDSGMPKDRFSAEMPDATLATLKIQPSEPRDSAVYFCASGLTGLGNQPQHFGDGTRLSIL.

This chain connects TRBV19 to TRBJ1-2, with TRBD1 as a possible D gene (5 bases). CDR1 is LNHDA, CDR2 SQIVND, per germline (reference sequence). V was clipped by 5 bases and J by 12 bases, with 16 bases between them. CDR3 length: 12 residues. Written as DNA, the CDR3 is TGTGCCAGTAGTGCAACAGGACAACGCAACACCTTC. Residues: CASSATGQRNTF.

This chain joins TRBV14 and TRBJ2-7; 9 bases align to TRBD2. CDR3 length: 15 residues. From germline, CDR1 is SGHDN and CDR2 FVKESK. The ends lost 3 bases at V and 2 bases at J; junction bases unmatched: 5. The CDR3 nucleotides read TGTGCCAGCAGCCAGAAGCGGGGGGCGCCCTACGAGCAGTACTTC. It yields the protein CASSQKRGAPYEQYF.

The chain is built from TRBV5-4 and TRBJ1-3; 9 nucleotides agree with TRBD1. CDR3 length: 15 amino acids. V dropped 0 bases and J dropped 10; count of bases not matched to a gene: 8. CDR1 SGHNT and CDR2 YYREEE come from the germline V gene (reference sequence). The CDR3, as DNA: TGTGCCAGCAGCTTGGGCCGGGACAGGGTTGGGACCATATATTTT. Amino acids: CASSLGRDRVGTIYF. Looking up the rest from reference TRBV5-4 and TRBJ1-3 gives the full variable domain: ETGVTQSPTHLIKTRGQQVTLRCSSQSGHNTVSWYQQALGQGPQFIFQYYREEENGRGNFPPRFSGLQFPNYSSELNVNALELDDSALYLCASSLGRDRVGTIYFGEGSWLTVV.

This sequence joins TRBV2 and TRBJ1-2; 9 nucleotides agree with TRBD1. The CDR3 covers 13 residues. The V gene end was trimmed by 6 bases and the J gene end by 5 bases; junction bases not matched to a gene: 4. Germline CDR1 reads SNHLY; CDR2 reads FYNNEI. CDR3 DNA sequence: TGTGCCAGCAGAGGACAGGGGTATTATGGCTACACCTTC. Protein product: CASRGQGYYGYTF. The variable domain in full, with the rest retrieved from reference TRBV2 and TRBJ1-2, is EPEVTQTPSHQVTQMGQEVILRCVPISNHLYFYWYRQILGQKVEFLVSFYNNEISEKSEIFDDQFSVERPDGSNFTLKIRSTKLEDSAMYFCASRGQGYYGYTFGSGTRLTVV.

The chain carries TRBV25-1 and TRBJ2-7, with no clear D. There are 11 residues in the CDR3. Deletions cut 7 bases from V and 6 bases from J, with 10 bases between. Germline lookup yields CDR1 MGHDK and CDR2 SYGVNS. CDR3 residues: CASTRGLEQYF. The CDR3 nucleotides are TGTGCCAGCACCCGCGGCCTCGAGCAGTACTTC.

The V and J genes are TRBV20-1 and TRBJ1-1; D remains ambiguous. Germline V gene lookup returns CDR1 DFQATT and CDR2 SNEGSKA (reference sequence). The CDR3 sequence is 11 residues long. Trimming stripped 3 bases from V and 6 bases from J, with 8 bases between. The CDR3 region is CSARGDAEAFF. In nucleotides, the CDR3 is TGCAGTGCTAGGGGCGACGCTGAAGCTTTCTTT.

This clone was observed a single time. The CDR3 is CASSERPPGLKNTEAFF. The CDR3 DNA follows: TGTGCCAGCAGTGAAAGACCCCCGGGACTCAAGAACACTGAAGCTTTCTTT. The genes are TRBV2 and TRBJ1-1; D is possibly TRBD1 (5 bases). V lost 2 bases and J lost 1, with 17 bases in between. The CDR3 is 17 residues long. CDR1 is SNHLY, CDR2 FYNNEI, per germline.

J is TRBJ2-7 and V is TRBV30; D possibly corresponds to TRBD1 (5 bases). CDR1 and CDR2 (germline): GTSNPN, SVGIG (reference sequence). CDR3 length: 15 residues. Trimming removed 3 bases at V and 4 bases at J, with 19 bases between. The chain's CDR3 is CAWRRQLTVPYEQYF. The CDR3 nucleotides are TGTGCCTGGAGGCGACAGCTAACGGTGCCATACGAGCAGTACTTC. The variable domain in full, with the rest retrieved from reference TRBV30 and TRBJ2-7, is SQTIHQWPATLVQPVGSPLSLECTVEGTSNPNLYWYRQAAGRGLQLLFYSVGIGQISSEVPQNLSASRPQDRQFILSSKKLLLSDSGFYLCAWRRQLTVPYEQYFGPGTRLTVT.

This clone occurred once. Other nucleotide sequences in the sample specify the same CDR3. The V gene is TRBV5-1, the J gene TRBJ2-1; weak D call: TRBD2 (7 bases). This CDR3 is built from 16 residues. Germline CDR1 and CDR2: SGHRS and YFSETQ. V lost 2 bases to trimming and J lost 4 bases, with 16 bases between them. The CDR3 loop is CASSLGGGASYNEQFF. The CDR3 bases are TGCGCCAGCAGCTTAGGTGGGGGGGCTAGTTACAATGAGCAGTTCTTC.

This chain links TRBV5-5 with TRBJ1-5; no clear D gene. CDR1 and CDR2 (germline): SGHKS, YYEKEE (reference sequence). The CDR3 runs 13 residues. V was pared by 5 bases and J by 3 bases, with 9 bases between. CDR3 nucleotide sequence: TGTGCCAGCAGTAGGGAAGCCAATCAGCCCCAGCATTTT. It yields the protein CASSREANQPQHF.

The rearrangement uses TRBV10-1 and TRBJ2-2; 10 bases line up with TRBD2. Germline CDR1 and CDR2: WNHNN and SYGVQD (reference sequence). V lost 2 bases to trimming and J lost 3 bases; unmatched junction nucleotides: 6. The CDR3 covers 17 residues. CDR3 bases: TGCGCCAGCAGTGAGAATCTAGCGGGAGTGTACACCGGGGAGCTGTTTTTT. Residues: CASSENLAGVYTGELFF.

This chain uses TRBV27 with TRBJ2-7; D assignment may be TRBD1 or TRBD2 (5 bases each). Germline CDR1 and CDR2: MNHEY and SMNVEV (reference sequence). This CDR3 contains 15 residues. V dropped 5 bases and J dropped 3 bases, with 17 bases sitting between them. The CDR3 DNA follows: TGTGCCAGCAGTCCCGCCGGGACCCGCGGCTACGAGCAGTACTTC. Amino acids: CASSPAGTRGYEQYF.

This clone was picked up a small number of times. The chain recombines TRBV30 with TRBJ2-7; D is perhaps TRBD1 (6 bases). With 5 bases removed from V and 1 base from J, the gap between germline ends came to 6 bases. The germline gives CDR1 GTSNPN, CDR2 SVGIG (reference sequence). The CDR3 has 11 residues. DNA of the CDR3: TGTGCCTGGGGACAGTCCTACGAGCAGTACTTC. This codes for CAWGQSYEQYF.

The count of this clone is one. Other DNA sequences from this sample encode an identical CDR3 as well. The chain employs TRBV30 and TRBJ2-7; D uncertain. CDR3 size: 11 residues. The V end lost 5 bases, the J end lost 2 bases, and 7 bases lay between the germline ends. Germline V lookup: CDR1 GTSNPN, CDR2 SVGIG (reference sequence). CDR3 region: CAWGSTYEQYF. In DNA, the CDR3 is TGTGCCTGGGGGTCCACCTACGAGCAGTACTTC.